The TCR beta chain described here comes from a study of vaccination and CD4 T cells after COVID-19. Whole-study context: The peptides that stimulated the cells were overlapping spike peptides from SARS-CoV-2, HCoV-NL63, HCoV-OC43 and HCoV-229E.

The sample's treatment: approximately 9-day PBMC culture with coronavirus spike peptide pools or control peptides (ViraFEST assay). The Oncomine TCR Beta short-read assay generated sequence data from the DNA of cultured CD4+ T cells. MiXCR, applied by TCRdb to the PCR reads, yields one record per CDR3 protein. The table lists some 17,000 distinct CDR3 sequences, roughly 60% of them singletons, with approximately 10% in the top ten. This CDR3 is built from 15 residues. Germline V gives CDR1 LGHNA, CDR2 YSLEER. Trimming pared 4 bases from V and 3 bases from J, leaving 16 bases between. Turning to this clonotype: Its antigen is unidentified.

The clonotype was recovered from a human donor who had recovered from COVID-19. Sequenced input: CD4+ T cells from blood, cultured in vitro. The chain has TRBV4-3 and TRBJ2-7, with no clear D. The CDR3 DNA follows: TGCGCCAGCAGCCTACTCCCCAGCCCACTCTACGAGCAGTACTTC. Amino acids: CASSLLPSPLYEQYF.